Below are 27 T cell receptor beta chains sequenced from a single sample in a study of T cell clonality in common variable immunodeficiency. Study conclusions and caveats: In common variable immunodeficiency, TCR beta chains reportedly carried fewer deletions and N-nucleotide insertions.

These TCRs' antigens remain unknown. The assay was immunoSEQ multiplex PCR, and TCRdb's table has in-frame clones only and misses some. The sample yields 15,000 to 20,000 clones, without any singletons. Sequencing was done on a sample of peripheral blood mononuclear cells. The receptors come from a human donor with common variable immunodeficiency.

This clone was picked up many times. The sequence runs out 3 residues before the end of the CDR3; the remainder is reconstructed from the germline J gene. The genes are TRBV5-4 and TRBJ2-1, with 7 bases fitting TRBD2. Germline CDR1 is SGHNT and CDR2 is YYREEE (reference sequence). The CDR3 has 15 amino acids. The J segment lost 5 bases and the V segment lost 3 bases, leaving 8 bases of the junction unmatched. CDR3 loop: CASSYGGGANNEQFF. The DNA read from the CDR3 is TGTGCCAGCAGCTACGGCGGGGGTGCAAACAATGAG.

Points on this clone: Coverage ceases 3 residues before the CDR3 finishes, and the germline J gene fills in the end. The chain couples TRBV19 to TRBJ1-1; 8 bases agree with TRBD1. V gave up 5 bases and J gave up 0 bases; unmatched junction bases: 8. CDR3 length: 16 amino acids. Germline CDR1 and CDR2: LNHDA and SQIVND (reference sequence). The CDR3 loop is CASSFRQGTMNTEAFF. The sequenced CDR3 bases are TGTGCCAGTAGTTTTCGACAGGGGACTATGAACACTGAA.

At least ten counts were recorded for this clone. The read halts 3 residues ahead of the CDR3 end, with the missing end drawn from the germline J gene. This chain uses TRBV19 with TRBJ1-2; 9 bases fit TRBD1. The CDR3 runs to 14 residues. Losses at the gene ends were 8 bases for V and 4 bases for J; bases not matched to a gene: 8. The germline V gene has CDR1 LNHDA and CDR2 SQIVND (reference sequence). The CDR3 DNA, read in part, is TGTGCCAGTTCTAACAGGGGGCGCGGCTATGGC. Translated: CASSNRGRGYG. The whole CDR3 is CASSNRGRGYGYTF.

A word on this clone: The missing CDR3 end, 3 residues past where the read stops, is filled in from the germline J gene. The chain has TRBV2 and TRBJ1-2; perhaps TRBD1 as D (5 bases). CDR3 length: 15 residues. The V end lost 2 bases, the J end lost 2 bases, and 12 bases lay between the germline ends. CDR1 is SNHLY, CDR2 FYNNEI, per germline. CDR3 DNA (partial): TGTGCCAGCAGTGAATGGGCCGGGGGAAACTATGGC. Translating it yields CASSEWAGGNYG. The whole CDR3 sequence reads CASSEWAGGNYGYTF. Full variable domain (remainder filled in from reference TRBV2 and TRBJ1-2): EPEVTQTPSHQVTQMGQEVILRCVPISNHLYFYWYRQILGQKVEFLVSFYNNEISEKSEIFDDQFSVERPDGSNFTLKIRSTKLEDSAMYFCASSEWAGGNYGYTFGSGTRLTVV.

This clone was detected only a few times. The covered CDR3 bases are TGTGCCAGCAGCCCGGGGTCCTATGAAAACATT. Its protein is CASSPGSYENI. In full, the CDR3 reads CASSPGSYENIQYF. The V and J genes are TRBV5-5 and TRBJ2-4; D may be TRBD2 (5 bases). The read comes to an end 3 residues before the CDR3 does, leaving the germline J gene to fill in the end. Germline values: CDR1 SGHKS, CDR2 YYEKEE (reference sequence). The CDR3 extends over 14 amino acids. V was cut by 4 bases and J by 5 bases, with 13 bases left in between. Based on the CDR3 plus reference TRBV5-5 and TRBJ2-4, the full variable domain is DAGVTQSPTHLIKTRGQQVTLRCSPISGHKSVSWYQQVLGQGPQFIFQYYEKEERGRGNFPDRFSARQFPNYSSELNVNALLLGDSALYLCASSPGSYENIQYFGAGTRLSVL.

Only a few counts were recorded for this clone. The read terminates 3 residues before the CDR3 end, so the remaining end is supplied by the germline J gene. This sequence joins TRBV7-6 and TRBJ1-3; 10 bases fit TRBD1. Germline V gene sequence: CDR1 SGHVS, CDR2 FNYEAQ. The V segment lost 5 bases and the J segment 2 bases; nucleotides outside the gene matches: 3. The CDR3 is 15 amino acids. The CDR3 reads CASSPTGGPGNTIYF. Partial CDR3 DNA: TGTGCCAGCAGCCCGACAGGGGGCCCTGGAAACACC. Complete variable domain (other parts from reference TRBV7-6 and TRBJ1-3): GAGVSQSPRYKVTKRGQDVALRCDPISGHVSLYWYRQALGQGPEFLTYFNYEAQQDKSGLPNDRFSAERPEGSISTLTIQRTEQRDSAMYRCASSPTGGPGNTIYFGEGSWLTVV.

Sample share makes this clone medium-sized. Read coverage stops 3 residues before the CDR3 terminus; the germline J gene supplies the remainder. V is TRBV24-1 and J is TRBJ2-1; 11 bases match TRBD2. CDR3 size: 14 residues. Losses at the gene ends were 6 bases for V and 5 bases for J; bases not matched to a gene: 2. Per germline, CDR1 KGHDR and CDR2 SFDVKD. CDR3 bases read: TGTGCCACCAGTCAGGGACTAGCGGACAATGAG. Translation: CATSQGLADNE. The whole CDR3 is CATSQGLADNEQFF.

Remarks on this clone: The read gets to within 3 residues of the CDR3 end, and the germline J gene fills in the rest. The chain combines TRBV2 with TRBJ2-2, with TRBD1 matching 7 bases. Germline-derived CDR1 and CDR2 are SNHLY and FYNNEI. This CDR3 is 14 amino acids long. Losses at the gene ends were 6 bases for V and 4 bases for J; bases not matched to a gene: 5. The CDR3 protein is CASRQGLVTGELFF. The CDR3 DNA, read in part, is TGTGCCAGCAGACAGGGGTTGGTCACCGGGGAG. Looking up the rest from reference TRBV2 and TRBJ2-2 gives the full variable domain: EPEVTQTPSHQVTQMGQEVILRCVPISNHLYFYWYRQILGQKVEFLVSFYNNEISEKSEIFDDQFSVERPDGSNFTLKIRSTKLEDSAMYFCASRQGLVTGELFFGEGSRLTVL.

This clone was recorded a few times. The read stops 3 residues short of the end of the CDR3; the missing end is completed from the germline J gene. The gene calls are TRBV6-1 and TRBJ2-1, with a weak D call TRBD1 (5 bases). CDR1 and CDR2 from the germline V gene are MNHNS and SASEGT. The V gene lost 4 bases and the J gene lost 9 bases, with 19 bases spanning the gap. This CDR3 has 15 residues. CDR3 protein: CASSGTNQGSGEQFF. The sequenced part of the CDR3 DNA is TGTGCCAGCAGTGGAACGAACCAGGGATCTGGTGAG.

Regarding this clone: The CDR3 end falls 3 residues outside the read, so it is completed with the germline J gene. The chain couples TRBV2 to TRBJ2-7; 7 positions agree with TRBD1. V was clipped by 8 bases and J by 2 bases; unmatched bases: 18. Germline V CDR1 and CDR2: SNHLY, FYNNEI. The CDR3 contains 17 residues. CDR3 bases read: TGTGCCAGCGTGACCCCGAGACAGGGTCAGTTCACCTACGAG. It yields the protein CASVTPRQGQFTYE. The complete CDR3 protein is CASVTPRQGQFTYEQYF. Looking up the rest from reference TRBV2 and TRBJ2-7 gives the full variable domain: EPEVTQTPSHQVTQMGQEVILRCVPISNHLYFYWYRQILGQKVEFLVSFYNNEISEKSEIFDDQFSVERPDGSNFTLKIRSTKLEDSAMYFCASVTPRQGQFTYEQYFGPGTRLTVT.

This clone has more than one count but fewer than ten. The read ends 3 residues before the CDR3 terminus; that terminus is restored from the germline J gene. V usage is TRBV5-6 and J usage is TRBJ2-7, with 11 bases identical to TRBD2. The CDR3 is 14 amino acids. Germline-derived CDR1 and CDR2 are SGHDT and YYEEEE. With 2 bases clipped from V and 4 bases from J, the junction kept 2 bases outside the gene matches. CDR3 bases read: TGTGCCAGCAGCTTAGGGACTAGCGGTTACGAG. This codes for CASSLGTSGYE. The whole CDR3 sequence is CASSLGTSGYEQYF.

Comments on this clone: The missing CDR3 end, 3 residues past where the read stops, is filled in from the germline J gene. V and J are TRBV5-1 and TRBJ1-2; a possible D gene is TRBD1 (5 bases). V lost 1 base to trimming and J lost 3 bases, with 13 bases between them. The CDR3 has 15 residues. CDR1 and CDR2 (germline): SGHRS, YFSETQ. The sequenced part of the CDR3 DNA is TGCGCCAGCAGCTTGAATCGAGGAGGGGACTATGGC. This encodes CASSLNRGGDYG. The entire CDR3 sequence reads CASSLNRGGDYGYTF. The full variable domain, completed using reference TRBV5-1 and TRBJ1-2, is KAGVTQTPRYLIKTRGQQVTLSCSPISGHRSVSWYQQTPGQGLQFLFEYFSETQRNKGNFPGRFSGRQFSNSRSEMNVSTLELGDSALYLCASSLNRGGDYGYTFGSGTRLTVV.

This clone was seen a handful of times. The sequence runs out 3 residues before the end of the CDR3; the remainder is reconstructed from the germline J gene. The chain carries TRBV6-2 or TRBV6-3 and TRBJ1-5, with 7 bases lining up with TRBD1. The germline CDR1 and CDR2 sequences are MNHEY and SVGEGT. The J segment lost 5 bases and the V segment lost 2 bases, leaving 3 bases of the junction unmatched. The CDR3 runs 14 residues. CDR3 DNA, as far as it was read: TGTGCCAGCAGTTACAGGGGGCCGGATCAGCCC. As protein: CASSYRGPDQP. The CDR3 as a whole reads CASSYRGPDQPQHF.

The sample holds a few counts of this clone. The read is 3 residues too short to cover the CDR3 end, so that end is filled in from the germline J gene. The chain joins TRBV7-3 to TRBJ2-7, with 8 positions matching TRBD2. Germline CDR1 and CDR2: SGHTA and FQGTGA. The junction had 4 bases not matched to a gene; V was cut back by 3 bases and J by 3 bases. This CDR3 has 14 residues. The sequenced CDR3 bases are TGTGCCAGCAGCTTGAATAGCGGGAACTACGAG. Protein sequence: CASSLNSGNYE. The whole CDR3 sequence is CASSLNSGNYEQYF.

This clone was counted ten times or more. The CDR3 end lies 3 residues beyond the end of the read and is filled in from the germline J gene. The V and J genes are TRBV9 and TRBJ2-7; 11 positions match TRBD2. The germline V gene encodes CDR1 SGDLS and CDR2 YYNGEE. The V segment lost 2 bases and the J segment 3 bases; nucleotides outside the gene matches: 1. This CDR3 is built from 14 residues. The CDR3 region is CASSVGTSGYEQYF. CDR3 bases read: TGTGCCAGCAGCGTCGGGACTAGCGGCTACGAG. The complete variable domain, with remaining parts taken from reference TRBV9 and TRBJ2-7, reads DSGVTQTPKHLITATGQRVTLRCSPRSGDLSVYWYQQSLDQGLQFLIQYYNGEERAKGNILERFSAQQFPDLHSELNLSSLELGDSALYFCASSVGTSGYEQYFGPGTRLTVT.

This clone has more than one count but fewer than ten. The read gets to within 3 residues of the CDR3 end, and the germline J gene fills in the rest. The rearrangement links TRBV11-1 to TRBJ2-5, with 7 bases aligning to TRBD2. With V trimmed by 5 bases and J by 5 bases, 11 bases remained unmatched. This CDR3 contains 15 residues. Germline CDR1 and CDR2: SGHAT and FQDESV (reference sequence). The CDR3 loop is CASSPRTSERETQYF. The sequenced CDR3 bases are TGTGCCAGCAGCCCAAGGACTAGTGAGCGTGAGACC.

The table lists this clone with many counts. The sequence runs out 3 residues before the end of the CDR3; the remainder is reconstructed from the germline J gene. The chain carries TRBV13 and TRBJ1-1; TRBD1 matches at 12 bases. The CDR3 is 14 amino acids. CDR1 is PRHDT, CDR2 FYEKMQ, per germline (reference sequence). CDR3 DNA (partial): TGTGCCAGCAGCTTATTGGGACAGGGGGCTGGG. Translation: CASSLLGQGAG. The complete CDR3 sequence is CASSLLGQGAGAFF.

This clone was counted ten times or more. The missing CDR3 end, 3 residues past where the read stops, is filled in from the germline J gene. J is TRBJ2-7 and V is TRBV7-6; D ambiguous. The germline V gene has CDR1 SGHVS and CDR2 FNYEAQ. Trimming shortened V by 1 base and J by 2 bases, and 12 bases separated the two germline ends. The CDR3 is 15 amino acids. Incomplete CDR3 DNA: TGTGCCAGCAGCTTAGGGGCACCCGGCGCCTACGAG. Translating gives CASSLGAPGAYE. The whole CDR3 sequence is CASSLGAPGAYEQYF. Filled out from reference TRBV7-6 and TRBJ2-7, the complete variable domain reads GAGVSQSPRYKVTKRGQDVALRCDPISGHVSLYWYRQALGQGPEFLTYFNYEAQQDKSGLPNDRFSAERPEGSISTLTIQRTEQRDSAMYRCASSLGAPGAYEQYFGPGTRLTVT.

This clone was detected a few times. The read is 3 residues too short to cover the CDR3 end, so that end is filled in from the germline J gene. The chain couples TRBV7-9 to TRBJ2-3; 7 nucleotides align to TRBD2. There are 15 residues in the CDR3. The V segment lost 3 bases and the J segment 4 bases; nucleotides outside the gene matches: 7. Germline loops: CDR1 SEHNR, CDR2 FQNEAQ (reference sequence). The CDR3 DNA, read in part, is TGTGCCAGCAGCTTTGGTCCTAGCGGCGCAGATACG. Amino acids: CASSFGPSGADT. The entire CDR3 protein reads CASSFGPSGADTQYF.

The covered CDR3 bases are TGCAGTGCTAGAGATAGCGGGGGGGCGGATGAG. Residues: CSARDSGGADE. The whole CDR3 is CSARDSGGADEQFF. The chain uses TRBV20-1 and TRBJ2-1, with 11 positions matching TRBD2. The read is 3 residues too short to cover the CDR3 end, so that end is filled in from the germline J gene. Germline trimming cut 0 bases from V and 8 bases from J; bases unmatched to any gene: 3. CDR3 size: 14 residues. Germline V gene sequence: CDR1 DFQATT, CDR2 SNEGSKA (reference sequence).

This clone was found a few times. With the read ending 3 residues before the CDR3 end, the germline J gene is used to fill in that end. V and J are TRBV19 and TRBJ1-2; 7 bases map to TRBD1. Germline V lookup: CDR1 LNHDA, CDR2 SQIVND (reference sequence). The CDR3 sequence is 12 residues long. After removal of 6 bases from V and 6 bases from J, the junction contained 4 bases not matched to a gene. The covered CDR3 bases are TGTGCCAGTAGCGTAGGGGGCGATGGC. Translating gives CASSVGGDG. The CDR3 in full is CASSVGGDGYTF.

In regard to this clone: Read data end 3 residues before the CDR3 end; the end is taken from the germline J gene. The chain has TRBV20-1 and TRBJ1-1, with D tentatively TRBD1 (6 bases). The CDR3 consists of 15 residues. The V end lost 2 bases, the J end lost 4 bases, and 17 bases lay between the germline ends. Per germline, CDR1 DFQATT and CDR2 SNEGSKA (reference sequence). The CDR3 region is CSARKAGAGGTEAFF. Partial CDR3 DNA: TGCAGTGCTAGAAAGGCAGGGGCTGGTGGCACTGAA.

This clone is medium-sized in the sample. Read sequence stops 3 residues before the CDR3 end, and the germline J gene provides the missing end. This chain uses TRBV29-1 with TRBJ2-1, with TRBD1 matching over 11 bases. Germline CDR1 reads SQVTM; CDR2 reads ANQGSEA. The CDR3 is 16 amino acids. Losses at the gene ends were 0 bases for V and 3 bases for J; bases not matched to a gene: 4. The CDR3 loop is CSVEDTGTGGYNEQFF. Incomplete CDR3 DNA: TGCAGCGTTGAAGATACCGGGACAGGGGGCTACAATGAG.

Details on this clone: The read ends 3 residues early relative to the CDR3; the germline J gene fills the gap. V and J are TRBV2 and TRBJ2-2; D possibly corresponds to TRBD2 (6 bases). From germline, CDR1 is SNHLY and CDR2 FYNNEI. V shed 6 bases and J shed 3 bases, with 14 bases lying between them. This CDR3 comprises 15 residues. The CDR3 DNA, read in part, is TGTGCCAGCAGGAACCGGGACTGGTACACCGGGGAG. Translating it yields CASRNRDWYTGE. The CDR3 in its entirety is CASRNRDWYTGELFF.

As regards this clone: The CDR3 end is not reached by the read, which stops 3 residues before it; the germline J gene fills it in. The chain links TRBV18 to TRBJ2-1; the match to TRBD1 covers 7 bases. The germline V gene encodes CDR1 KGHSH and CDR2 LQKENI. The CDR3 length is 16 residues. Trimming took 2 bases from V and 8 from J; bases not matched to a gene: 12. The CDR3 spells CASSPRQGITDDEQFF. Partial CDR3 DNA: TGTGCCAGCTCACCAAGACAGGGTATAACCGACGATGAG. The variable domain in full, with the rest retrieved from reference TRBV18 and TRBJ2-1, is NAGVMQNPRHLVRRRGQEARLRCSPMKGHSHVYWYRQLPEEGLKFMVYLQKENIIDESGMPKERFSAEFPKEGPSILRIQQVVRGDSAAYFCASSPRQGITDDEQFFGPGTRLTVL.

This clone was detected a few times. The observed sequence ends 3 residues before the CDR3 terminus, with the missing tail filled in from the germline J gene. The chain employs TRBV6-1 and TRBJ2-1; 7 bases are a match to TRBD2. J was trimmed by 7 bases and V by 3 bases; bases with no gene match: 6. Looked up from germline, CDR1 is MNHNS and CDR2 is SASEGT. This CDR3 contains 14 residues. CDR3 sequence: CASSETSRRNEQFF. The covered CDR3 bases are TGTGCCAGCAGTGAGACTAGCAGGAGGAATGAG.

This clone was observed many times. The read ends 3 residues early relative to the CDR3; the germline J gene fills the gap. The chain couples TRBV14 to TRBJ2-1; 9 nucleotides agree with TRBD2. V lost 4 bases to trimming and J lost 4 bases; unmatched junction nucleotides: 5. The CDR3 is 15 amino acids. Germline CDR1 and CDR2: SGHDN and FVKESK. The sequenced CDR3 bases are TGTGCCAGCAGCCGTTCTAGCGGGGTTTACAATGAG. Amino acids: CASSRSSGVYNE. The complete CDR3 reads CASSRSSGVYNEQFF.